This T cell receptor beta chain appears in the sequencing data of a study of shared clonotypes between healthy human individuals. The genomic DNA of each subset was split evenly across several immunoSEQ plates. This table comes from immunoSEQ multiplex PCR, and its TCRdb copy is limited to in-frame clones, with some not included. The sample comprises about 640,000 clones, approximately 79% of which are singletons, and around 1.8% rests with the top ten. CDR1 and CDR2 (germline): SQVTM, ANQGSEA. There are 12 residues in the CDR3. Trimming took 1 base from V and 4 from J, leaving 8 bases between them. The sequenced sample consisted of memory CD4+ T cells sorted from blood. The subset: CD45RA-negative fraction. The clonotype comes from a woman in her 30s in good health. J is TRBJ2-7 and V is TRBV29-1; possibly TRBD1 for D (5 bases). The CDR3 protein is CSVEGAGYEQYF. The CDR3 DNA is TGCAGCGTTGAAGGAGCAGGGTACGAGCAGTACTTC.